This entry lists 21 T cell receptor beta chains sequenced from one sample in a study of regulatory T cells in long-lasting Graves disease. Time point described: newly diagnosed GD, antithyroid drugs for less than 3 months. The authors made the TCR library using RNA they extracted from PBMCs. The authors built TCR beta libraries using iRepertoire HTBI primers and Arm-PCR of CDR3 regions. Via MiXCR, TCRdb re-called the multiplex PCR reads, giving one row per CDR3 protein. In the table there are roughly 400,000 distinct CDR3 sequences, roughly 15% of which are singletons. The same specimen was also included in a second study, on T cells in Graves' hyperthyroidism and ophthalmopathy.

Specimen: peripheral blood mononuclear cells (PBMCs), collected at new diagnosis, from a patient treated with antithyroid drugs. These receptors all come from a middle-aged woman with Graves disease.

This clonotype occurred many times. The rearrangement links TRBV10-2 to TRBJ2-5; D is unresolved. The CDR3 covers 13 residues. The ends were cut back, 7 bases at V and 2 bases at J, with 11 bases in the middle. The germline CDR1 and CDR2 sequences are WSHSY and SAAADI. The CDR3 protein is CASMGRGQETQYF. In DNA form, the CDR3 reads TGCGCCAGCATGGGTCGAGGACAAGAGACCCAGTACTTC.

In its sample, this clonotype was seen many times. The rearrangement uses TRBV7-8 and TRBJ2-5; 10 bases fit TRBD1. The J segment lost 2 bases and the V segment lost 3 bases, leaving 6 bases of the junction unmatched. CDR1 SGHVS and CDR2 FQNEAQ come from the germline V gene. The CDR3 covers 16 residues. CDR3 in DNA: TGTGCCAGCAGCTTTGGAGGACAGGGGGTTCAAGAGACCCAGTACTTC. Amino acid sequence: CASSFGGQGVQETQYF.

Turning to this clonotype: The final CDR3 position lacks the conserved phenylalanine or tryptophan, pointing to a likely read error. The genes are TRBV14 and TRBJ2-3; 8 bases are a match to TRBD1. Per germline, CDR1 SGHDN and CDR2 FVKESK. This CDR3 is 16 amino acids long. This chain's CDR3 is CASNQEDRVSTDTQYV. The CDR3 DNA follows: TGTGCCAGCAACCAAGAGGACAGGGTTAGTACAGATACGCAGTATGTT.

This clonotype has at least ten counts. The chain joins TRBV3-1 to TRBJ2-3, with D unresolved. This CDR3 has 11 residues. V was pared by 2 bases and J by 6 bases, with 3 bases between. CDR1 is LGHDT, CDR2 YNNKEL, per germline (reference sequence). CDR3 sequence: CASSQRDTQYF. CDR3 nucleotides: TGTGCCAGCAGCCAACGGGATACGCAGTATTTT.

This clonotype was found many times. The V and J genes are TRBV7-2 and TRBJ1-2, with D unresolved. V was pared by 5 bases and J by 0 bases, with 16 bases between. CDR3 length equals 16 residues. Germline V gene sequence: CDR1 SGHTA, CDR2 FQGNSA. The CDR3: CASSRLGSPTNYGYTF. The DNA for the CDR3 is TGTGCCAGCAGCCGACTCGGGTCCCCGACTAACTATGGCTACACCTTC.

About this clonotype itself: In this CDR3 the conserved last residue, phenylalanine or tryptophan, is missing, so a read error is likely. The DNA is omitted, as the CDR3 cannot be located on it reliably, and the CDR3 follows TCRdb's listing. The chain carries TRBV11-3 and TRBJ2-7; the table's TRBD2 call for D was not verified on the DNA. Per germline, CDR1 SGHNT and CDR2 YENEEA. Termini included, the CDR3 measures 9 amino acids. CDR3 loop: CASSLRLAG.

This chain uses TRBV29-1 with TRBJ2-2; D is tentatively TRBD1 or TRBD2 (5 bases each). Germline loops: CDR1 SQVTM, CDR2 ANQGSEA. Trimming removed 6 bases from V and 3 bases from J, with 17 bases in between. The length of the CDR3 is 15 residues. The CDR3 loop is CSVTPGPRDTGELFF. CDR3 bases: TGCAGCGTCACACCGGGACCTCGGGACACCGGGGAGCTGTTTTTT.

The table lists this clonotype with many counts. The chain couples TRBV7-3 to TRBJ2-3, with 10 bases identical to TRBD2. Trimming cost V 2 bases and J 0 bases; bases outside gene matches: 5. Germline V lookup: CDR1 SGHTA, CDR2 FQGTGA. The CDR3 covers 17 residues. The CDR3 spells CASSLRAGGPSTDTQYF. The CDR3 DNA reads as TGTGCCAGCAGCTTACGAGCGGGAGGGCCTAGCACAGATACGCAGTATTTT.

There are a few counts of this clonotype. The rearrangement joins TRBV6-2 or TRBV6-3 to TRBJ2-7; D is unresolved. V was shortened by 4 bases and J by 2 bases, with 9 bases between the two germline ends. This CDR3 contains 13 residues. CDR1 and CDR2 (germline): MNHEY, SVGEGT. This chain's CDR3 is CASSSQDTYEQYF. The DNA for the CDR3 is TGTGCCAGCAGTTCGCAGGATACCTACGAGCAGTACTTC.

Ten or more counts support this clonotype. The chain combines TRBV2 with TRBJ2-3; 9 positions match TRBD2. This CDR3 region has 14 residues. The germline CDR1 and CDR2 sequences are SNHLY and FYNNEI. V was clipped by 4 bases and J by 6 bases; unmatched bases: 5. CDR3 region: CASSGSGSFDTQYF. DNA for the CDR3: TGTGCCAGCAGTGGTAGCGGGAGTTTTGATACGCAGTATTTT.

The chain links TRBV19 to TRBJ2-1; TRBD2 is a possible D gene (5 bases). Trimming pared 1 base from V and 6 bases from J, leaving 22 bases between. This CDR3 contains 18 residues. In germline, CDR1 is LNHDA, CDR2 SQIVND (reference sequence). The CDR3 region is CASSIVGWIGSEGNEQFF. CDR3 DNA: TGTGCCAGTAGTATAGTAGGCTGGATCGGGTCAGAGGGCAATGAGCAGTTCTTC.

This clonotype was detected a few times. In DNA form, the CDR3 reads TGTGCCAGCAGCCAAGAGGCAACGGCGGGCTCTGGCTACACCTTC. As protein: CASSQEATAGSGYTF. The V call is TRBV11-2, the J call TRBJ1-2; D ambiguous. Per the germline V gene, CDR1 is SGHAT and CDR2 is FQNNGV. V lost 5 bases and J lost 7, with 20 bases in between. This CDR3 is built from 15 residues.

This clonotype was picked up a small number of times. One junction end does not reproduce the germline sequence, and a read error may be involved. The chain carries TRBV7-7 and TRBJ2-5; 9 bases fit TRBD1. The germline V gene has CDR1 SSHAT and CDR2 FNYEAQ (reference sequence). The CDR3 runs to 15 residues. The CDR3 loop reads CASSAAGTGQETQYF. The DNA of the CDR3 is TGTGCTAGCAGCGCCGCCGGGACAGGGCAAGAGACCCAGTACTTC.

In its sample, this clonotype was seen many times. V and J are TRBV11-3 and TRBJ2-7, with a weak D call TRBD2 (6 bases). The V end lost 5 bases, the J end lost 3 bases, and 14 bases lay between the germline ends. Germline CDR1 reads SGHNT; CDR2 reads YENEEA. This CDR3 region has 14 residues. The CDR3: CASSTRDSDYEQYF. DNA of the CDR3: TGTGCCAGCAGCACCCGGGACTCAGACTACGAGCAGTACTTC.

This clonotype was picked up many times. The chain is built from TRBV20-1 and TRBJ2-1; 10 nucleotides line up with TRBD2. V gave up 5 bases and J gave up 3 bases; unmatched junction bases: 4. This CDR3 has 14 amino acids. The germline V gene encodes CDR1 DFQATT and CDR2 SNEGSKA (reference sequence). This chain's CDR3 is CSALLAGNYNEQFF. CDR3 bases: TGCAGTGCTTTACTAGCGGGAAACTACAATGAGCAGTTCTTC.

The sample holds one count of this clonotype. The chain carries TRBV15 and TRBJ2-1, with 9 bases that match TRBD2. The CDR3 covers 15 residues. Germline-derived CDR1 and CDR2 are LNHNV and YYDKDF (reference sequence). The V segment lost 4 bases and the J segment 7 bases; nucleotides outside the gene matches: 8. The CDR3 sequence: CATSIGAGGPNEQFF. In DNA, the CDR3 is TGTGCCACCAGCATAGGGGCGGGAGGGCCAAATGAGCAGTTCTTC.

In its sample, this clonotype was seen many times. This chain joins TRBV12-3 or TRBV12-4 and TRBJ2-5; a weak D match, TRBD1 (7 bases). V was trimmed by 8 bases and J by 6 bases, leaving 22 bases between them. The CDR3 contains 15 residues. CDR3 nucleotide sequence: TGTGCCAGCGTAAGAGGAGGGGGCCTATCTCAGACCCAGTACTTC. It translates to CASVRGGGLSQTQYF.

This clonotype has only a few counts. The chain carries TRBV9 and TRBJ2-3; D perhaps matches TRBD2 (7 bases). The V end was cut by 0 bases, the J end by 3 bases, with 29 bases between. The germline V gene has CDR1 SGDLS and CDR2 YYNGEE. The CDR3 is 21 residues long. CDR3 amino acids: CASSVEKSGGASDRWTDTQYF. CDR3 nucleotide sequence: TGTGCCAGCAGCGTAGAAAAGTCTGGGGGGGCTAGCGACCGTTGGACAGATACGCAGTATTTT.

This clonotype turned up a few times. This chain connects TRBV6-1 to TRBJ2-1, with D unresolved. The CDR3 extends over 14 amino acids. Germline V gene data show CDR1 as MNHNS and CDR2 as SASEGT. The germline V and J ends were trimmed by 5 bases and 9 bases, with 17 bases remaining between them. In DNA, the CDR3 is TGTGCCAGCAGTCCCATCGAAACCCTTAGTGAGCAGTTCTTC. Residues: CASSPIETLSEQFF.

The CDR3 DNA is TGTGCCAGCAGCTTAGTTGAAGGAAGGGATGGCTACACCTTC. Protein product: CASSLVEGRDGYTF. The rearrangement links TRBV11-2 to TRBJ1-2, with D uncertain. With 1 base removed from V and 6 bases from J, the gap between germline ends came to 12 bases. Germline assignment: CDR1 SGHAT and CDR2 FQNNGV. This CDR3 region has 14 residues.

This sequence joins TRBV3-1 and TRBJ1-4; D remains unclear. Trimming left V 3 bases short and J 4 bases short, with 9 bases between. The CDR3 length is 14 residues. Germline assignment: CDR1 LGHDT and CDR2 YNNKEL (reference sequence). CDR3 sequence reads: CASSQNAFNEKLFF. The CDR3 DNA follows: TGTGCCAGCAGCCAGAACGCGTTTAATGAAAAACTGTTTTTT.